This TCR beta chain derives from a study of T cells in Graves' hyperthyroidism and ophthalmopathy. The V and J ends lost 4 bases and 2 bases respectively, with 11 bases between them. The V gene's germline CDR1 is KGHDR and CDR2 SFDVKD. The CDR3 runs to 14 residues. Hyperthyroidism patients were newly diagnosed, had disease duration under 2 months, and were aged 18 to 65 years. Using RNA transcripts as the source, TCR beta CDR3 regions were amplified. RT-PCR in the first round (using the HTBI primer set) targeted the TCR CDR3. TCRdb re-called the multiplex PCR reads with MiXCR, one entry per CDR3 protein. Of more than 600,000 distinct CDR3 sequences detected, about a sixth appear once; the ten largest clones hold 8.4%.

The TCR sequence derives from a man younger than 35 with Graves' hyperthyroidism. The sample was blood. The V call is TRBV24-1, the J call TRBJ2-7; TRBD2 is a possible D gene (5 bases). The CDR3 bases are TGTGCCACCAGTGACTTGGGAGCCCCCTACGAGCAGTACTTC. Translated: CATSDLGAPYEQYF.